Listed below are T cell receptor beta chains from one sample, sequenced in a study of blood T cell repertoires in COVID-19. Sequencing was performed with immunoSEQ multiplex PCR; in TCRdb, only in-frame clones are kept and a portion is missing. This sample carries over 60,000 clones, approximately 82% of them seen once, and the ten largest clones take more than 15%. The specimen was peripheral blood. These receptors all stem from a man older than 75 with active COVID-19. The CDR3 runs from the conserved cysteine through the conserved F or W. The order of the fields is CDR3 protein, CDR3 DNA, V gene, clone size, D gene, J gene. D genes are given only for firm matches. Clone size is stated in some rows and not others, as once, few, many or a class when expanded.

CDR3aa: CASSRSGTGSYLLSGANVLTF
CDR3nt: TGTGCCAGCTCCCGCTCCGGGACAGGGTCCTACTTGCTCTCTGGGGCCAACGTCCTGACTTTC
v_gene: TRBV27
abundance: NA
d_gene: TRBD1
j_gene: TRBJ2-6

CDR3aa: CASTERATNEKLFF
CDR3nt: TGTGCCAGCACCGAGAGGGCAACTAATGAAAAACTGTTTTTT
v_gene: TRBV5-6
abundance: once
d_gene: NA
j_gene: TRBJ1-4

CDR3aa: CASILSGSEQFF
CDR3nt: TGTGCCAGCATCCTATCGGGGAGTGAGCAGTTCTTC
v_gene: TRBV12-3/TRBV12-4
abundance: NA
d_gene: NA
j_gene: TRBJ2-1

CDR3aa: CASSQRLETTGELFF
CDR3nt: TGCGCCAGCAGCCAGCGACTAGAAACCACCGGGGAGCTGTTTTTT
v_gene: TRBV4-3
abundance: NA
d_gene: NA
j_gene: TRBJ2-2

CDR3aa: CASSLQGTGELFF
CDR3nt: TGTGCCAGCAGTCTACAGGGTACCGGGGAGCTGTTTTTT
v_gene: TRBV7-9
abundance: NA
d_gene: NA
j_gene: TRBJ2-2

CDR3aa: CASTLGLAGRRSYNEQFF
CDR3nt: TGTGCCAGCACCCTCGGGCTAGCGGGGAGGCGCTCCTACAATGAGCAGTTCTTC
v_gene: TRBV7-9
abundance: NA
d_gene: TRBD2
j_gene: TRBJ2-1

CDR3aa: CASSQGSRNTGELFF
CDR3nt: TGCGCCAGCAGCCAAGGATCCAGGAACACCGGGGAGCTGTTTTTT
v_gene: TRBV4-1
abundance: NA
d_gene: NA
j_gene: TRBJ2-2

CDR3aa: CASSPPGQGGEKLFF
CDR3nt: TGTGCCAGCTCACCACCAGGACAGGGAGGGGAAAAACTGTTTTTT
v_gene: TRBV18
abundance: NA
d_gene: TRBD1
j_gene: TRBJ1-4

CDR3aa: CASSLKTGGPNEQFF
CDR3nt: TGTGCCAGCAGCCTTAAGACAGGGGGTCCCAATGAGCAGTTCTTC
v_gene: TRBV3-1/TRBV3-2
abundance: few
d_gene: TRBD1
j_gene: TRBJ2-1

CDR3aa: CASSQGQGGNEQFF
CDR3nt: TGCGCCAGCAGCCAAGGGCAGGGCGGCAATGAGCAGTTCTTC
v_gene: TRBV4-3
abundance: NA
d_gene: NA
j_gene: TRBJ2-1

CDR3aa: CASSHLRLAGSDTQYF
CDR3nt: TGCGCCAGCAGCCATTTACGACTAGCGGGGTCGGATACGCAGTATTTT
v_gene: TRBV4-1
abundance: NA
d_gene: TRBD2
j_gene: TRBJ2-3

CDR3aa: CASSLDGRGGTAFF
CDR3nt: TGTGCCAGCAGCTTAGACGGTCGGGGCGGGACCGCTTTCTTT
v_gene: TRBV7-2
abundance: NA
d_gene: NA
j_gene: TRBJ1-1

CDR3aa: CASSQGGSGGNGYTF
CDR3nt: TGCGCCAGCAGCCAAGGGGGGTCGGGGGGAAATGGCTACACCTTC
v_gene: TRBV4-3
abundance: NA
d_gene: NA
j_gene: TRBJ1-2

CDR3aa: CSATDLPSQYF
CDR3nt: TGCAGTGCGACGGACTTGCCCTCGCAGTATTTT
v_gene: TRBV20-1
abundance: few
d_gene: NA
j_gene: TRBJ2-3

CDR3aa: CASSRDSMNTEAFF
CDR3nt: TGTGCCAGCTCCCGGGACAGCATGAACACTGAAGCTTTCTTT
v_gene: TRBV2
abundance: NA
d_gene: TRBD1
j_gene: TRBJ1-1

CDR3aa: CASSYSRVLNTEAFF
CDR3nt: TGTGCCAGCAGTTACTCCAGGGTGTTGAACACTGAAGCTTTCTTT
v_gene: TRBV6-5
abundance: few
d_gene: NA
j_gene: TRBJ1-1

CDR3aa: CASSLGLDIYEQYF
CDR3nt: TGCGCCAGCAGCTTGGGATTAGATATATACGAGCAGTACTTC
v_gene: TRBV5-1
abundance: NA
d_gene: NA
j_gene: TRBJ2-7

CDR3aa: CASRIDRLGYTF
CDR3nt: TGTGCCAGCAGGATCGACAGGCTCGGCTACACCTTC
v_gene: TRBV6-5
abundance: NA
d_gene: NA
j_gene: TRBJ1-2

CDR3aa: CSVERTSGRSNEQFF
CDR3nt: TGCAGCGTTGAACGGACTAGCGGGAGGAGCAATGAGCAGTTCTTC
v_gene: TRBV29-1
abundance: NA
d_gene: TRBD2
j_gene: TRBJ2-1

CDR3aa: CASSEETNQPQHF
CDR3nt: TGTGCCAGCAGTGAGGAGACCAATCAGCCCCAGCATTTT
v_gene: TRBV6-4
abundance: once
d_gene: NA
j_gene: TRBJ1-5